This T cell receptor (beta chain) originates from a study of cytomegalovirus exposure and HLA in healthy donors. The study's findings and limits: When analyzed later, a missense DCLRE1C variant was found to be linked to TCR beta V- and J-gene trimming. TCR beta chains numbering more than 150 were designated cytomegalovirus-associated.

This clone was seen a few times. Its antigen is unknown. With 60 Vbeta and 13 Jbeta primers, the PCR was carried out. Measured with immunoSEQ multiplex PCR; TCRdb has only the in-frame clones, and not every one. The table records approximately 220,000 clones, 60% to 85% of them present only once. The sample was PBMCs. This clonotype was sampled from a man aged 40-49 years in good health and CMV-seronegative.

DNA for the CDR3: TGTGCCAGTAGTATAGACGGTGCCATTTATAGCAATCAGCCCCAGCATTTT. This codes for CASSIDGAIYSNQPQHF. J is TRBJ1-5 and V is TRBV19; D is ambiguous. The CDR3 totals 17 residues. Trimming took 0 bases from V and 0 from J, leaving 12 bases between them. Looked up from germline, CDR1 is LNHDA and CDR2 is SQIVND (reference sequence).